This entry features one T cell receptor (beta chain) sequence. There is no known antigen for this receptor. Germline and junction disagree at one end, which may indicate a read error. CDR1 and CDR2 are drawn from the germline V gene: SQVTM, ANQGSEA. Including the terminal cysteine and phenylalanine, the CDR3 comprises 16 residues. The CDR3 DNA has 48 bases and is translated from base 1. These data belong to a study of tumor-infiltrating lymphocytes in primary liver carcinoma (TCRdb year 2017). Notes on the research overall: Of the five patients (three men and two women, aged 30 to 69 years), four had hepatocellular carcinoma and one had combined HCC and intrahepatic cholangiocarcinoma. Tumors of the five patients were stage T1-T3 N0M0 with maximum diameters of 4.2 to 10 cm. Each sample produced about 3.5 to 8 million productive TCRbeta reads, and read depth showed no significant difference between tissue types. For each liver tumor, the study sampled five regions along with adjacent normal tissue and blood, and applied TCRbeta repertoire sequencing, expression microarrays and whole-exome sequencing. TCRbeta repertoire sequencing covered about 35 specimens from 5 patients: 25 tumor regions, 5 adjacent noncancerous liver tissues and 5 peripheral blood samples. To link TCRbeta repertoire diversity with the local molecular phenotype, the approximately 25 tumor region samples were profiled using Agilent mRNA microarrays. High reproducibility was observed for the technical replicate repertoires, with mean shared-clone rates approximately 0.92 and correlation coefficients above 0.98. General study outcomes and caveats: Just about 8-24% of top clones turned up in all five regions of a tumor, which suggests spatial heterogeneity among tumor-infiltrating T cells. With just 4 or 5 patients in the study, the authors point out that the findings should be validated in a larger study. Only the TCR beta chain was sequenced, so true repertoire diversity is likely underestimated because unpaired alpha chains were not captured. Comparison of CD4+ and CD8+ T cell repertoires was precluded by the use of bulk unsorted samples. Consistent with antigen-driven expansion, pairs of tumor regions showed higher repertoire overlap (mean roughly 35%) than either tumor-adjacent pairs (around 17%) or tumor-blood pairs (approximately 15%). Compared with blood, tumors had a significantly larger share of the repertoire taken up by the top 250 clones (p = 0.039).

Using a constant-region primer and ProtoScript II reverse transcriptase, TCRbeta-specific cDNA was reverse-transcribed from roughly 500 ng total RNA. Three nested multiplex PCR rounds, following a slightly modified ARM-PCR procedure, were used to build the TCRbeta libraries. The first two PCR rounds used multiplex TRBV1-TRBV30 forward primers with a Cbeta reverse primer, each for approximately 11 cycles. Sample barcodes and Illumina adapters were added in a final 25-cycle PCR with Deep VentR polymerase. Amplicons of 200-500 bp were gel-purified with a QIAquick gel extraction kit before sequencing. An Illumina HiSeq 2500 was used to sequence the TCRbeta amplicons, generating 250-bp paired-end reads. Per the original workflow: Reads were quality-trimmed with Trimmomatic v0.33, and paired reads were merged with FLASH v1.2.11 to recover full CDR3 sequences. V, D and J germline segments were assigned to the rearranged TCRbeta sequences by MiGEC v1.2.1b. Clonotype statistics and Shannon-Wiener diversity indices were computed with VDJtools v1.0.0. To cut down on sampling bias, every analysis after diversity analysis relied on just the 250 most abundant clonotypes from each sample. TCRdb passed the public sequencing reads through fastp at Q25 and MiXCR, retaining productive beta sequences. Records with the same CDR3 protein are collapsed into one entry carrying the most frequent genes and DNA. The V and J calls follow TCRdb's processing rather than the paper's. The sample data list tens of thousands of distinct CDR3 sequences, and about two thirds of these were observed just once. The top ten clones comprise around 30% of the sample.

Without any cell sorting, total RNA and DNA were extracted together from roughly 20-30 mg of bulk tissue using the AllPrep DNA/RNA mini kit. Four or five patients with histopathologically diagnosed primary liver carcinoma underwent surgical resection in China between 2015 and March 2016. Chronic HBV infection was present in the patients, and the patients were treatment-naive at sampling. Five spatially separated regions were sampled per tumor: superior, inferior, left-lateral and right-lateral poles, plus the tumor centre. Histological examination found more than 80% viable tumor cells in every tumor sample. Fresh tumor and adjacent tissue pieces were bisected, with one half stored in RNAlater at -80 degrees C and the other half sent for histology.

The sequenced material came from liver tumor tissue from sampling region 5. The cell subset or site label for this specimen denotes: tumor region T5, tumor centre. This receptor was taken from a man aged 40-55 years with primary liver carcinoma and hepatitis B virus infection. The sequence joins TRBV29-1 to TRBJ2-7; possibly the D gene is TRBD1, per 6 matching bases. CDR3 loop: CSVGLRVGQTPYEHYF. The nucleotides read TGCAGCGTTGGTCTCCGGGTCGGACAGACCCCCTACGAGCACTACTTC.